The present T cell receptor (beta chain) was sequenced within a study of T cells in localized non-small cell lung cancer. Germline-derived CDR1 and CDR2 are MDHEN and SYDVKM. The ends lost 2 bases at V and 4 bases at J; junction bases unmatched: 4. The CDR3 sequence is 16 residues long. The protocol was immunoSEQ multiplex PCR, while the TCRdb copy is restricted to in-frame clones and leaves out a portion. The sample contains some 24,000 clones, more than 85% of which appear only once. Sequencing was performed on peripheral blood, taken before any cancer treatment. V and J are TRBV28 and TRBJ2-7, with 14 bases that match TRBD2. The sequence was obtained from a woman aged 35-75 years with stage I lung adenocarcinoma. The CDR3 coding sequence is TGTGCCAGCAGTTTAGACGGGACTAGCGGGAGTTACGAGCAGTACTTC. Protein product: CASSLDGTSGSYEQYF.